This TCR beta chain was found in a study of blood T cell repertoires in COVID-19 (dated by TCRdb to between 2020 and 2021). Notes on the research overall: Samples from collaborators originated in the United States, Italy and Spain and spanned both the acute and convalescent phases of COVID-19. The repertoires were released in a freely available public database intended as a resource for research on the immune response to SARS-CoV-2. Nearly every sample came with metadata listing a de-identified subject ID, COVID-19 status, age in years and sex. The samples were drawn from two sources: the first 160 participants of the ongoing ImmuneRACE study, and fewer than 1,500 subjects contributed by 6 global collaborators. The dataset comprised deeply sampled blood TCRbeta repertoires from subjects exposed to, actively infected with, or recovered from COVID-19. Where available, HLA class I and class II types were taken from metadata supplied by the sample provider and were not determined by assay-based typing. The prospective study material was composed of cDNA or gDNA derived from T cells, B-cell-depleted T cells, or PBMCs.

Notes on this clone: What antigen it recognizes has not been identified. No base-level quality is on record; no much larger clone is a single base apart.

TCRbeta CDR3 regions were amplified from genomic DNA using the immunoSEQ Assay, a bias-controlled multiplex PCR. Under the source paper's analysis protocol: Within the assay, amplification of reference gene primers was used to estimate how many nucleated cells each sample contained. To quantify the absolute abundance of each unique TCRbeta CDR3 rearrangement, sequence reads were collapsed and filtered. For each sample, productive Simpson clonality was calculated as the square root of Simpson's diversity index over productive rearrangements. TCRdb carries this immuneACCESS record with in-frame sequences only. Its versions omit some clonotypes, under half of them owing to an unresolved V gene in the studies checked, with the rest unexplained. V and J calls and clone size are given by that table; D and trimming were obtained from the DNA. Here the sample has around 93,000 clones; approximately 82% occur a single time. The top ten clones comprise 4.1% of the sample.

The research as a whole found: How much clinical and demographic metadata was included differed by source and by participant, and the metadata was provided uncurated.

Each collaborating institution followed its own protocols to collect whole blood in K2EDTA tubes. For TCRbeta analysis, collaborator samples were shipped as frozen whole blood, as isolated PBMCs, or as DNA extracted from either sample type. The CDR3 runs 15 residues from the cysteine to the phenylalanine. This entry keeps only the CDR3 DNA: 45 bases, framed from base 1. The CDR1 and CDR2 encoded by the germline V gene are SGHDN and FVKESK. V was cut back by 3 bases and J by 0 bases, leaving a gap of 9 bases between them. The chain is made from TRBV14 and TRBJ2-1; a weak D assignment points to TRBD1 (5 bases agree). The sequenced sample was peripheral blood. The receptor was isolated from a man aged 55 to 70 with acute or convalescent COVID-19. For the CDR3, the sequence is CASSQGPLSYNEQFF. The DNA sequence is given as TGTGCCAGCAGCCAGGGGCCCCTCTCCTACAATGAGCAGTTCTTC.